A single sample gave rise to the 11 T cell receptor beta chains below, sequenced in a study of preoperative IRX-2 immunotherapy in early breast cancer. Regarding treatment: preoperative locoregional IRX-2 cytokine immunotherapy. The data were produced by immunoSEQ multiplex PCR, yet TCRdb's version contains in-frame clones alone and is incomplete. The sample shows roughly 40,000 clones, around three quarters of them seen only once. Sequencing used tumor tissue, obtained after IRX-2 immunotherapy. Source of these receptors: a human donor with breast cancer.

The genes are TRBV6-4 and TRBJ1-4, with a weak D call TRBD1 (6 bases). V was shortened by 6 bases and J by 7 bases, with 15 bases between the two germline ends. Germline values: CDR1 MRHNA, CDR2 SNTAGT. There are 14 residues in the CDR3. The CDR3 spells CASSGAGVVEKLFF. The CDR3 DNA follows: TGTGCCAGCAGCGGGGCAGGGGTTGTTGAAAAACTGTTTTTT.

On this clone itself: Germline is not matched at one junction end, which may reflect a read error. The gene calls are TRBV7-6 and TRBJ2-2, with 9 bases identical to TRBD1. CDR3 length equals 15 residues. CDR1 and CDR2 (germline): SGHVS, FNYEAQ. The CDR3 DNA is TGTGCCAGCAGCCAGGGGACAGGGAACATCGGGGAGCTGTTTTTT. It specifies CASSQGTGNIGELFF.

The chain is built from TRBV19 and TRBJ1-5, with D possibly matching TRBD1 (5 bases). CDR3 size: 16 residues. Trimming stripped 1 base from V and 4 bases from J, with 14 bases between. Germline CDR1 reads LNHDA; CDR2 reads SQIVND (reference sequence). This CDR3 is CASSIVGTRGNQPQHF. The CDR3, as DNA: TGTGCCAGTAGTATAGTGGGGACGAGGGGTAATCAGCCCCAGCATTTT.

This clone was detected a few times. V is TRBV6-8 and J is TRBJ2-1; no reliable D call. V shed 5 bases and J shed 7 bases, with 9 bases lying between them. The CDR3 loop spans 12 amino acids. Looked up from germline, CDR1 is MNHGY and CDR2 is SAAAGT. CDR3 nucleotides: TGTGCCAGCAGTCTAGTGCGGAATGAGCAGTTCTTC. Its translation: CASSLVRNEQFF.

The genes are TRBV7-5 and TRBJ2-3; TRBD2 is the table's D call and was not checked against the DNA. TRBV7-5 has pseudogene status. The CDR3 is 15 amino acids. Written as DNA, the CDR3 is TGTGCCAGCAGCTCTCGGGGGGGGAGGACAGATACGCAGTATTTT. Its protein is CASSSRGGRTDTQYF.

The chain employs TRBV28 and TRBJ1-2, with D perhaps matching TRBD1 (6 bases). V was clipped by 5 bases and J by 8 bases, with 18 bases between them. The CDR3 runs to 14 residues. Germline CDR1 is MDHEN and CDR2 is SYDVKM. The CDR3 region is CASSPSWGAGGYTF. The CDR3 nucleotides are TGTGCCAGCAGTCCATCCTGGGGGGCGGGAGGCTACACCTTC.

This chain joins TRBV6-4 and TRBJ1-5; D not resolved. Trimming removed 6 bases from V and 2 bases from J, with 14 bases in between. CDR3 length equals 15 residues. Per the germline V gene, CDR1 is MRHNA and CDR2 is SNTAGT. In DNA form, the CDR3 reads TGTGCCAGCAGCTCTCGTCGGACGGGCAATCAGCCCCAGCATTTT. Translating gives CASSSRRTGNQPQHF.

This chain uses TRBV5-1 with TRBJ1-5; TRBD1 matches 8 bases. The CDR3 is 17 residues long. Trimming at V came to 0 bases and at J to 1 base, leaving 6 bases not matched to a gene. The germline V gene has CDR1 SGHRS and CDR2 YFSETQ. The CDR3 is CASSLAPAGGSNQPQHF. The CDR3 bases are TGCGCCAGCAGCTTGGCCCCAGCAGGGGGCAGCAATCAGCCCCAGCATTTT.

The chain is built from TRBV6-8 and TRBJ2-3; 10 bases are shared with TRBD2. Germline V CDR1 and CDR2: MNHGY, SAAAGT. The junction had 18 bases not matched to a gene; V was cut back by 5 bases and J by 1 base. The CDR3 runs 20 residues. Written as DNA, the CDR3 is TGTGCCAGCAGTGTCGTTGGGTCTTTAGCTCTAGCGGGAGGCACAGATACGCAGTATTTT. Its protein is CASSVVGSLALAGGTDTQYF.

This clone was seen only a few times. The sample contains more than one DNA sequence encoding this CDR3. The chain employs TRBV28 and TRBJ2-3; D is unclear. V was trimmed by 6 bases and J by 3 bases, leaving 13 bases between them. Germline CDR1 reads MDHEN; CDR2 reads SYDVKM. The CDR3 is 14 residues long. CDR3 nucleotide sequence: TGTGCCAGCAGCAGACTCCTGGGGACAGATACGCAGTATTTT. Its protein is CASSRLLGTDTQYF.

V usage is TRBV6-8 and J usage is TRBJ1-1; possibly TRBD1 for D (5 bases). This CDR3 has 14 residues. The ends were cut back, 11 bases at V and 0 bases at J, with 16 bases in the middle. In germline, CDR1 is MNHGY, CDR2 SAAAGT. CDR3 nucleotide sequence: TGTGCCGTCGGCCCCGACAGACTGAACACTGAAGCTTTCTTT. It codes for CAVGPDRLNTEAFF.